This T cell receptor beta chain was documented in a study of T cells in localized non-small cell lung cancer. Germline V gene data show CDR1 as MDHEN and CDR2 as SYDVKM. The CDR3 contains 15 residues. V lost 8 bases and J lost 2; bases outside the gene matches: 8. As concerns this clone: The antigen is undetermined.

Assay: immunoSEQ multiplex PCR; the TCRdb copy retains only in-frame clones and omits some. The profile shows more than 1,500 clones, 35% to 40% of them singletons. Study findings and constraints: Appearing in adjacent lung were a median around 60 of the top 100 tumor clones. Longer overall survival was associated with a higher density of T cells in the blood.

The material was normal lung tissue next to the tumor, obtained before any cancer treatment. This receptor was identified in a woman aged 40-75 years with stage II lung adenocarcinoma. The chain uses TRBV28 and TRBJ2-7, with 11 bases matching TRBD2. The CDR3: CASYPGTSGPYEQYF. DNA of the CDR3: TGTGCCAGCTACCCCGGGACTAGCGGCCCCTACGAGCAGTACTTC. The entire variable domain, with the rest obtained from reference TRBV28 and TRBJ2-7, is as follows: DVKVTQSSRYLVKRTGEKVFLECVQDMDHENMFWYRQDPGLGLRLIYFSYDVKMKEKGDIPEGYSVSREKKERFSLILESASTNQTSMYLCASYPGTSGPYEQYFGPGTRLTVT.